These 12 T cell receptor beta chains share one sample of origin, sequenced in a study of T-cell memory formation after mild COVID-19. One entry per CDR3 protein results from TCRdb running MiXCR on the 5' RACE reads. The sample lists a few hundred thousand distinct CDR3 sequences, around 27% occurring once. Material: PBMCs or a T cell subset sorted from them (not recorded which). The receptors were sampled from an adult woman who had mild COVID-19 (a few samples of this study predate the infection). Cell type and time point are not known.

The chain employs TRBV4-1 and TRBJ2-5; TRBD1 aligns across 7 bases. CDR1 and CDR2 from the germline V gene are MGHRA and YSYEKL. V lost 3 bases to trimming and J lost 3 bases; unmatched junction nucleotides: 4. This CDR3 is built from 14 residues. CDR3 sequence: CASSHPQGEETQYF. CDR3 coding DNA: TGCGCCAGCAGCCACCCCCAGGGGGAAGAGACCCAGTACTTC.

V gene TRBV9 combines with J gene TRBJ1-5; D is unresolved. CDR1 is SGDLS, CDR2 YYNGEE, per germline. The ends were cut back, 0 bases at V and 7 bases at J, with 8 bases in the middle. This CDR3 is 13 amino acids long. The CDR3 here is CASSVAVGQPQHF. CDR3 coding DNA: TGTGCCAGCAGCGTAGCAGTCGGACAGCCCCAGCATTTT.

V is TRBV5-1 and J is TRBJ1-1; the match to TRBD1 covers 9 bases. CDR3 length: 16 amino acids. Losses at the gene ends were 4 bases for V and 7 bases for J; bases not matched to a gene: 14. Germline V gene sequence: CDR1 SGHRS, CDR2 YFSETQ. For the CDR3, the DNA is TGCGCCAGCAGCCCTACCGGGACAGGGCAACAAGGTGAAGCTTTCTTT. It is translated as CASSPTGTGQQGEAFF.

This clonotype was seen just once. The genes are TRBV6-1 and TRBJ1-4; D is undetermined. There are 17 residues in the CDR3. Germline values: CDR1 MNHNS, CDR2 SASEGT. V was trimmed by 2 bases and J by 0 bases, leaving 13 bases between them. DNA of the CDR3: TGTGCCAGCAGTGAATTTGTGTCGGATACAACTAATGAAAAACTGTTTTTT. This gives the protein CASSEFVSDTTNEKLFF.

The chain carries TRBV12-3 or TRBV12-4 and TRBJ1-1, with TRBD1 matching over 10 bases. After removal of 2 bases from V and 5 bases from J, the junction contained 11 bases not matched to a gene. The CDR3 is made up of 17 amino acids. CDR3 bases: TGTGCCAGCAGTTTAAGGCGGTGGGGACAGGGGAGGACTGAAGCTTTCTTT. It encodes CASSLRRWGQGRTEAFF.

The chain uses TRBV7-9 and TRBJ1-2; D uncertain. The CDR3 covers 18 residues. Germline lookup yields CDR1 SEHNR and CDR2 FQNEAQ (reference sequence). With 5 bases removed from V and 8 bases from J, the gap between germline ends came to 30 bases. This CDR3 reads CASSLNPQVSEYSRGYTF. The CDR3 nucleotides read TGTGCCAGCAGCCTTAACCCCCAGGTGTCAGAGTACTCTCGCGGCTACACCTTC.

This chain uses TRBV5-1 with TRBJ2-1; TRBD2 aligns across 10 bases. Germline trimming cut 4 bases from V and 12 bases from J; bases unmatched to any gene: 13. Per the germline V gene, CDR1 is SGHRS and CDR2 is YFSETQ. CDR3 length: 15 residues. CDR3 nucleotide sequence: TGCGCCAGCAGCCTCCTAGCGGGAGACGTTCAGGGGCAGTTCTTC. This encodes CASSLLAGDVQGQFF.

V is TRBV7-2 and J is TRBJ2-4; a weak D match, TRBD1 (5 bases). Germline V gives CDR1 SGHTA, CDR2 FQGNSA. The length of the CDR3 is 12 residues. The V end lost 10 bases, the J end lost 2 bases, and 9 bases lay between the germline ends. CDR3 DNA: TGTGCCACCCAGGGATCCAAAAACATTCAGTACTTC. Protein sequence: CATQGSKNIQYF.

The genes are TRBV6-5 and TRBJ2-7, with 12 bases fitting TRBD2. The J segment lost 5 bases and the V segment lost 7 bases, leaving 15 bases of the junction unmatched. In germline, CDR1 is MNHEY, CDR2 SVGAGI. The CDR3 loop spans 17 amino acids. The chain's CDR3 is CASTKLSLAGGPHEQYF. The DNA for the CDR3 is TGTGCCAGCACCAAACTATCGCTAGCGGGAGGGCCCCACGAGCAGTACTTC.

The sample holds a few counts of this clonotype. V and J are TRBV10-3 and TRBJ2-1; 8 bases are a match to TRBD2. The CDR3 has 20 amino acids. Trimming took 4 bases from V and 6 from J; bases not matched to a gene: 23. Germline V gene data show CDR1 as ENHRY and CDR2 as SYGVKD. CDR3 in DNA: TGTGCCATCAGTGTGGACACAGGAACACGGGGGGGCTTGCTGATCAATGAGCAGTTCTTC. Protein: CAISVDTGTRGGLLINEQFF.

In this sample, this clonotype turned up a few times. DNA for the CDR3: TGTGCCATCTCCCACGAGGGGGCCTCAAGATCCTACGAGCAGTACTTC. It specifies CAISHEGASRSYEQYF. V usage is TRBV10-3 and J usage is TRBJ2-7, with 7 bases that match TRBD1. The CDR3 totals 16 residues. Germline lookup yields CDR1 ENHRY and CDR2 SYGVKD. The V gene end was trimmed by 8 bases and the J gene end by 1 base; junction bases not matched to a gene: 14.

As DNA, the CDR3 is TGTGCCAGCAGTCTTACAAGACAGGGGGGGAATGAGCAGTTCTTC. Translation: CASSLTRQGGNEQFF. This sequence joins TRBV12-3 or TRBV12-4 and TRBJ2-1; 9 bases are shared with TRBD1. The junction had 9 bases not matched to a gene; V was cut back by 5 bases and J by 7 bases. The length of the CDR3 is 15 residues.